Listed below are T cell receptor beta chains from one sample, sequenced in a study of T cell responses to AZD1222 COVID-19 vaccine. The repertoire was sequenced with immunoSEQ multiplex PCR; TCRdb's copy has only in-frame clones and lacks some. The sample consists of approximately 220,000 clones, 90% to 95% of them appearing once. This specimen was peripheral blood, taken on day 0 of MenACWY control vaccination. These receptors were collected from an adult in good health. Each CDR3 is given with its conserved first and last residue. D genes are given only for firm matches. Size is stated for part of the rows, as once, few or many counts, or as a class when the clone is expanded.

d_call: .
j_call: TRBJ1-1
clone_size: .
cdr3_length: 15
v_call: TRBV3-1/TRBV3-2
cdr3_aa: CASHPTGFLGTEAFF
cdr3_nt: TGTGCCAGCCACCCGACGGGTTTCCTGGGGACTGAAGCTTTCTTT

d_call: TRBD1
j_call: TRBJ2-5
clone_size: .
cdr3_length: 14
v_call: TRBV18
cdr3_aa: CASSPRQGQETQYF
cdr3_nt: TGTGCCAGCTCACCACGACAGGGGCAAGAGACCCAGTACTTC

d_call: .
j_call: TRBJ2-3
clone_size: .
cdr3_length: 15
v_call: TRBV9
cdr3_aa: CASSVVATSTDTQYF
cdr3_nt: TGTGCCAGCAGCGTAGTTGCAACTAGCACAGATACGCAGTATTTT

d_call: .
j_call: TRBJ1-2
clone_size: .
cdr3_length: 11
v_call: TRBV29-1
cdr3_aa: CSLRGSHGYTF
cdr3_nt: TGCAGCTTAAGGGGTTCGCATGGCTACACCTTC

d_call: TRBD1
j_call: TRBJ1-4
clone_size: .
cdr3_length: 16
v_call: TRBV18
cdr3_aa: CASSPRSGTASEKLFF
cdr3_nt: TGTGCCAGCTCACCACGTTCCGGGACAGCGTCTGAAAAACTGTTTTTT

d_call: .
j_call: TRBJ2-5
clone_size: .
cdr3_length: 13
v_call: TRBV6-1
cdr3_aa: CASSELGGETQYF
cdr3_nt: TGTGCCAGCAGTGAACTAGGGGGAGAGACCCAGTACTTC

d_call: .
j_call: TRBJ1-1
clone_size: .
cdr3_length: 12
v_call: TRBV10-3
cdr3_aa: CAIGGGSTEAFF
cdr3_nt: TGTGCCATCGGGGGGGGCAGTACTGAAGCTTTCTTT

d_call: .
j_call: TRBJ2-1
clone_size: .
cdr3_length: 14
v_call: TRBV5-1
cdr3_aa: CASSLGLTSDEQFF
cdr3_nt: TGCGCCAGCAGCTTGGGCCTGACCAGCGATGAGCAGTTCTTC

d_call: .
j_call: TRBJ2-5
clone_size: .
cdr3_length: 19
v_call: TRBV5-4
cdr3_aa: CASSFGASWAANTKGTQYF
cdr3_nt: TGTGCCAGCAGCTTTGGGGCGAGTTGGGCTGCAAATACCAAGGGTACCCAGTACTTC

d_call: .
j_call: TRBJ1-2
clone_size: .
cdr3_length: 11
v_call: TRBV6-5
cdr3_aa: CASSYSHAGRF
cdr3_nt: TGTGCCAGCAGTTACTCTCACGCCGGACGGTTC

d_call: .
j_call: TRBJ1-5
clone_size: .
cdr3_length: 12
v_call: TRBV10-2
cdr3_aa: CASSEVNQPQHF
cdr3_nt: TGCGCCAGCAGTGAGGTTAATCAGCCCCAGCATTTT

d_call: TRBD1
j_call: TRBJ1-2
clone_size: .
cdr3_length: 14
v_call: TRBV29-1
cdr3_aa: CSLGGTGVNYGYTF
cdr3_nt: TGCAGCCTTGGCGGAACAGGGGTTAACTATGGCTACACCTTC

d_call: TRBD1
j_call: TRBJ1-1
clone_size: .
cdr3_length: 16
v_call: TRBV18
cdr3_aa: CASSPARGRRNTEAFF
cdr3_nt: TGTGCCAGCTCACCAGCCAGGGGGCGGCGGAACACTGAAGCTTTCTTT

d_call: .
j_call: TRBJ1-4
clone_size: .
cdr3_length: 14
v_call: TRBV4-3
cdr3_aa: CASSQEVRGEKLFF
cdr3_nt: TGCGCCAGCAGCCAAGAGGTCAGGGGAGAAAAACTGTTTTTT

d_call: TRBD1
j_call: TRBJ1-6
clone_size: .
cdr3_length: 15
v_call: TRBV19
cdr3_aa: CASSIDGTDYSPLHF
cdr3_nt: TGTGCCAGTAGTATAGACGGGACAGACTATTCACCCCTCCACTTT

d_call: .
j_call: TRBJ1-1
clone_size: .
cdr3_length: 13
v_call: TRBV6-5
cdr3_aa: CASRVGRVTEAFF
cdr3_nt: TGTGCCAGCAGGGTAGGGCGGGTGACTGAAGCTTTCTTT

d_call: .
j_call: TRBJ1-6
clone_size: once
cdr3_length: 15
v_call: TRBV27
cdr3_aa: CASSPQTGPNSPLHF
cdr3_nt: TGTGCCAGCAGTCCGCAGACAGGCCCGAATTCACCCCTCCACTTT

d_call: TRBD1
j_call: TRBJ1-3
clone_size: .
cdr3_length: 16
v_call: TRBV12-5
cdr3_aa: CASGWVTGRSGNTIYF
cdr3_nt: TGTGCTAGTGGTTGGGTGACAGGGCGCTCTGGAAACACCATATATTTT

d_call: .
j_call: TRBJ1-1
clone_size: .
cdr3_length: 14
v_call: TRBV9
cdr3_aa: CASSPLLSATEAFF
cdr3_nt: TGTGCCAGCAGCCCCCTCCTGTCGGCCACTGAAGCTTTCTTT

d_call: .
j_call: TRBJ1-5
clone_size: .
cdr3_length: 13
v_call: TRBV12-3/TRBV12-4
cdr3_aa: CASAGTSNQPQHF
cdr3_nt: TGTGCCAGCGCAGGGACCAGCAATCAGCCCCAGCATTTT

d_call: TRBD2
j_call: TRBJ2-1
clone_size: .
cdr3_length: 16
v_call: TRBV11-2
cdr3_aa: CASSLVAGGPRNEQFF
cdr3_nt: TGTGCCAGCAGCTTAGTAGCGGGGGGGCCTCGAAATGAGCAGTTCTTC

d_call: .
j_call: TRBJ1-3
clone_size: .
cdr3_length: 14
v_call: TRBV4-1
cdr3_aa: CASSQDPRTDTIYF
cdr3_nt: TGCGCCAGCAGCCAAGATCCTAGGACGGACACCATATATTTT

d_call: .
j_call: TRBJ1-2
clone_size: .
cdr3_length: 14
v_call: TRBV5-1
cdr3_aa: CASSADTGSYGYTF
cdr3_nt: TGCGCCAGCAGCGCAGATACAGGGAGCTATGGCTACACCTTC

d_call: .
j_call: TRBJ1-1
clone_size: .
cdr3_length: 12
v_call: TRBV12-3/TRBV12-4
cdr3_aa: CASSLHSPTAFF
cdr3_nt: TGTGCCAGCAGTTTACACAGCCCGACAGCTTTCTTT

d_call: .
j_call: TRBJ1-5
clone_size: .
cdr3_length: 13
v_call: TRBV10-3
cdr3_aa: CAIAADSNQPQHF
cdr3_nt: TGTGCCATCGCAGCGGATAGCAATCAGCCCCAGCATTTT

d_call: .
j_call: TRBJ2-7
clone_size: .
cdr3_length: 14
v_call: TRBV7-9
cdr3_aa: CASSFALEPYEQYF
cdr3_nt: TGTGCCAGCAGCTTTGCTCTTGAACCCTACGAGCAGTACTTC

d_call: TRBD1
j_call: TRBJ2-7
clone_size: .
cdr3_length: 14
v_call: TRBV5-8
cdr3_aa: CASSPWGQFYEQYF
cdr3_nt: TGTGCCAGCAGCCCCTGGGGACAGTTCTACGAGCAGTACTTC

d_call: TRBD2
j_call: TRBJ2-5
clone_size: .
cdr3_length: 15
v_call: TRBV9
cdr3_aa: CASSALAGGRETQYF
cdr3_nt: TGTGCCAGCAGCGCTCTAGCGGGGGGGCGAGAGACCCAGTACTTC

d_call: .
j_call: TRBJ1-4
clone_size: .
cdr3_length: 13
v_call: TRBV12-3/TRBV12-4
cdr3_aa: CASSRVEGEKLFF
cdr3_nt: TGTGCCAGCAGTCGAGTAGAGGGTGAAAAACTGTTTTTT

d_call: TRBD1
j_call: TRBJ2-7
clone_size: .
cdr3_length: 15
v_call: TRBV7-9
cdr3_aa: CASSSGTGKGYEQYF
cdr3_nt: TGTGCCAGCAGCTCCGGGACAGGAAAGGGGTACGAGCAGTACTTC

d_call: .
j_call: TRBJ1-1
clone_size: .
cdr3_length: 14
v_call: TRBV5-1
cdr3_aa: CASSADGWGTEAFF
cdr3_nt: TGCGCCAGCAGCGCGGACGGATGGGGCACTGAAGCTTTCTTT

d_call: .
j_call: TRBJ1-5
clone_size: .
cdr3_length: 15
v_call: TRBV19
cdr3_aa: CASSASGTNNQPQHF
cdr3_nt: TGTGCCAGTAGTGCTTCTGGGACAAACAATCAGCCCCAGCATTTT

d_call: .
j_call: TRBJ2-7
clone_size: .
cdr3_length: 16
v_call: TRBV6-6
cdr3_aa: CASSRYPGHSTYEQYF
cdr3_nt: TGTGCCAGCAGCCGCTACCCGGGACATAGCACCTACGAGCAGTACTTC

d_call: TRBD1
j_call: TRBJ2-3
clone_size: .
cdr3_length: 16
v_call: TRBV5-1
cdr3_aa: CASSLRTGVVADTQYF
cdr3_nt: TGCGCCAGCAGCTTGAGGACAGGGGTAGTCGCAGATACGCAGTATTTT

d_call: TRBD2
j_call: TRBJ2-7
clone_size: .
cdr3_length: 16
v_call: TRBV3-1/TRBV3-2
cdr3_aa: CASSQGYGGYAHEQYF
cdr3_nt: TGTGCCAGCAGCCAAGGATACGGGGGGTACGCCCACGAGCAGTACTTC

d_call: .
j_call: TRBJ1-1
clone_size: once
cdr3_length: 15
v_call: TRBV4-2
cdr3_aa: CASSQGGQGSTEAFF
cdr3_nt: TGTGCCAGCAGCCAAGGGGGGCAGGGGAGCACTGAAGCTTTCTTT

d_call: .
j_call: TRBJ1-5
clone_size: .
cdr3_length: 14
v_call: TRBV5-4
cdr3_aa: CASSWGPANQPQHF
cdr3_nt: TGTGCCAGCAGTTGGGGGCCCGCCAATCAGCCCCAGCATTTT

d_call: .
j_call: TRBJ1-5
clone_size: .
cdr3_length: 14
v_call: TRBV18
cdr3_aa: CASSLRGGEQPQHF
cdr3_nt: TGTGCCAGCTCGTTGAGGGGTGGAGAGCAGCCCCAGCATTTT

d_call: .
j_call: TRBJ1-6
clone_size: .
cdr3_length: 14
v_call: TRBV5-6
cdr3_aa: CASSLGRVASPLHF
cdr3_nt: TGTGCCAGCAGCTTGGGCAGAGTGGCTTCACCCCTCCACTTT

d_call: .
j_call: TRBJ1-1
clone_size: .
cdr3_length: 12
v_call: TRBV12-3/TRBV12-4
cdr3_aa: CASSLRVTEAFF
cdr3_nt: TGTGCCAGCAGTTTAAGGGTCACTGAAGCTTTCTTT

d_call: .
j_call: TRBJ2-2
clone_size: once
cdr3_length: 14
v_call: TRBV4-1
cdr3_aa: CASSQFSTTGELFF
cdr3_nt: TGCGCCAGCAGCCAATTCTCAACTACCGGGGAGCTGTTTTTT

d_call: .
j_call: TRBJ1-4
clone_size: .
cdr3_length: 16
v_call: TRBV15
cdr3_aa: CATSRDSRTTNEKLFF
cdr3_nt: TGTGCCACCAGCAGAGACTCCCGGACAACTAATGAAAAACTGTTTTTT

d_call: .
j_call: TRBJ2-1
clone_size: .
cdr3_length: 12
v_call: TRBV12-3/TRBV12-4
cdr3_aa: CASSWLYNEQFF
cdr3_nt: TGTGCCAGCAGTTGGCTCTACAATGAGCAGTTCTTC

d_call: .
j_call: TRBJ1-2
clone_size: .
cdr3_length: 13
v_call: TRBV9
cdr3_aa: CASSEPRGYGYTF
cdr3_nt: TGTGCCAGCAGCGAGCCCCGAGGCTATGGCTACACCTTC

d_call: .
j_call: TRBJ1-1
clone_size: .
cdr3_length: 13
v_call: TRBV5-1
cdr3_aa: CASSLGAGTEAFF
cdr3_nt: TGCGCCAGCAGCTTGGGGGCTGGCACTGAAGCTTTCTTT

d_call: TRBD2
j_call: TRBJ2-1
clone_size: .
cdr3_length: 15
v_call: TRBV6-5
cdr3_aa: CASSSSGGVHNEQFF
cdr3_nt: TGTGCCAGCAGTTCTAGCGGGGGGGTTCACAATGAGCAGTTCTTC

d_call: .
j_call: TRBJ2-2
clone_size: .
cdr3_length: 17
v_call: TRBV5-6
cdr3_aa: CASSWGAGLSNTGELFF
cdr3_nt: TGTGCCAGCAGCTGGGGTGCGGGACTGTCGAACACCGGGGAGCTGTTTTTT

d_call: .
j_call: TRBJ1-1
clone_size: .
cdr3_length: 14
v_call: TRBV10-3
cdr3_aa: CAISESNRDTEAFF
cdr3_nt: TGTGCCATCAGTGAGTCAAATAGGGACACTGAAGCTTTCTTT

d_call: TRBD1
j_call: TRBJ2-7
clone_size: .
cdr3_length: 14
v_call: TRBV5-1
cdr3_aa: CATRETGSSYEQYF
cdr3_nt: TGCGCCACTCGAGAGACAGGGTCATCCTACGAGCAGTACTTC

d_call: .
j_call: TRBJ1-1
clone_size: .
cdr3_length: 13
v_call: TRBV19
cdr3_aa: CASRGWGIAEAFF
cdr3_nt: TGTGCCAGTAGGGGATGGGGGATCGCTGAAGCTTTCTTT

d_call: .
j_call: TRBJ1-2
clone_size: .
cdr3_length: 15
v_call: TRBV7-9
cdr3_aa: CASSLVSGDEEGYTF
cdr3_nt: TGTGCCAGCAGCTTAGTTTCGGGGGACGAGGAGGGCTACACCTTC

d_call: .
j_call: TRBJ1-2
clone_size: .
cdr3_length: 15
v_call: TRBV6-1
cdr3_aa: CASSEVWSGVYGYTF
cdr3_nt: TGTGCCAGCAGTGAAGTGTGGTCAGGGGTATATGGCTACACCTTC

d_call: TRBD2
j_call: TRBJ2-7
clone_size: .
cdr3_length: 17
v_call: TRBV13
cdr3_aa: CASSTTSGGPLGYEQYF
cdr3_nt: TGTGCCAGCAGCACGACTAGCGGGGGGCCCCTAGGCTACGAGCAGTACTTC

d_call: TRBD1
j_call: TRBJ1-4
clone_size: .
cdr3_length: 20
v_call: TRBV7-6
cdr3_aa: CASSLAAGTGGFSANEKLFF
cdr3_nt: TGTGCCAGCAGCTTAGCGGCCGGGACAGGGGGATTTTCAGCTAATGAAAAACTGTTTTTT

d_call: .
j_call: TRBJ1-2
clone_size: .
cdr3_length: 13
v_call: TRBV2
cdr3_aa: CASSESSNYGYTF
cdr3_nt: TGTGCCAGCAGTGAGAGCTCTAACTATGGCTACACCTTC